These 9 T cell receptor beta chains were sequenced from one sample in a study of T cells in Graves' hyperthyroidism and ophthalmopathy (dated by TCRdb to the late 2010s). The receptor library was made with multiplex PCR. Data came from an Illumina HiSeq 2000. The TCR beta CDR3 regions were amplified from the RNA transcripts. A first-round RT-PCR of the TCR CDR3 used the HTBI primer set with the Qiagen OneStep RT-PCR kit. TCRdb applied fastp at Q25 and MiXCR to the public reads, then kept only in-frame beta chains. Merged by CDR3 protein, the rows form single entries marked with the most common genes and DNA. Present in this sample are approximately 410,000 distinct CDR3 sequences, about 13% of which were seen just once. The top ten clonotypes cover 5.3% of the sample. The specimen sequenced was blood. These receptors all come from a young woman with Graves' hyperthyroidism.

In its sample, this clonotype was seen many times. DNA for the CDR3: TGTGCCAGCAGTAGGGCCTCAAACTACAATGAGCAGTTCTTC. The encoded protein is CASSRASNYNEQFF. The rearrangement joins TRBV2 to TRBJ2-1; D gene uncertain. This CDR3 spans 14 amino acids. V was trimmed by 5 bases and J by 3 bases, leaving 11 bases between them. Germline V lookup: CDR1 SNHLY, CDR2 FYNNEI.

On this clonotype itself: Given a much more abundant clone one base away, this may be a read error. The chain couples TRBV6-2 or TRBV6-3 to TRBJ1-1, with D possibly matching TRBD1 (5 bases). V lost 8 bases and J 0 bases, leaving 13 bases between the germline ends. The CDR3 consists of 14 residues. Germline V gives CDR1 MNHEY, CDR2 SVGEGT. This chain's CDR3 is CASGWDGLNTEAFF. CDR3 DNA: TGTGCCAGCGGGTGGGACGGATTGAACACTGAAGCTTTCTTT.

Concerning this clonotype itself: A much larger clone differs from this one at a single base, so this may be a read error. The gene calls are TRBV6-9 and TRBJ1-1; D is unresolved. CDR3 length equals 14 residues. Per the germline V gene, CDR1 is MNHGY and CDR2 is SVAAGI. The CDR3 coding sequence is TGTGCCAGCAGTTCTTCAGGCTTGAACACTGAAGCTTCCTTT. It yields the protein CASSSSGLNTEASF.

This chain links TRBV7-8 with TRBJ2-2; perhaps D is TRBD1 or TRBD2 (7 bases each). With 3 bases removed from V and 4 bases from J, the gap between germline ends came to 21 bases. The germline V gene has CDR1 SGHVS and CDR2 FQNEAQ. The CDR3 sequence is 18 residues long. Here the CDR3 DNA reads TGTGCCAGCAGCTTGCAGGGGGGGGCAGTCGGCGGCACCGGGGAGCTGTTTTTT. Protein sequence: CASSLQGGAVGGTGELFF.

The CDR3 is CASSSNRVPYEQYF. In nucleotides, the CDR3 is TGTGCCAGCAGTTCAAACAGGGTCCCCTACGAGCAGTACTTC. This chain uses TRBV12-3 or TRBV12-4 with TRBJ2-7; perhaps TRBD1 as D (6 bases). With 4 bases removed from V and 2 bases from J, the gap between germline ends came to 12 bases. The CDR3 spans 14 residues.

This clonotype is medium-sized by share. This sequence joins TRBV6-2 or TRBV6-3 and TRBJ2-6; 9 bases line up with TRBD1. The CDR3 loop spans 17 amino acids. The V and J ends lost 10 bases and 4 bases, in that order; junction bases with no gene match: 14. Germline V lookup: CDR1 MNHEY, CDR2 SVGEGT. The CDR3 sequence is CATSLGTGLSGANVLTF. CDR3 sequence (DNA): TGTGCCACCTCCCTCGGGACAGGGTTGTCAGGGGCCAACGTCCTGACTTTC.

This chain links TRBV7-8 with TRBJ2-7; D unclear. The V end was cut by 6 bases, the J end by 0 bases, with 12 bases between. This CDR3 is 14 amino acids long. Looked up from germline, CDR1 is SGHVS and CDR2 is FQNEAQ. The CDR3 DNA reads as TGTGCCAGCAGGAGCTCACCCAGCTCCTACGAGCAGTACTTC. The encoded protein is CASRSSPSSYEQYF.

This clonotype was counted many times. CDR3 amino acids: CSARESGQYEQYF. The DNA of the CDR3 is TGCAGTGCTAGAGAAAGCGGGCAATACGAGCAGTACTTC. This chain connects TRBV20-1 to TRBJ2-7; tentatively, D is TRBD2 (6 bases). The ends were cut back, 0 bases at V and 4 bases at J, with 10 bases in the middle. Germline V gene sequence: CDR1 DFQATT, CDR2 SNEGSKA (reference sequence). The CDR3 covers 13 residues.

This clonotype occurred many times. This rearrangement joins TRBV12-3 or TRBV12-4 to TRBJ1-4; TRBD1 is a possible D gene (6 bases). The CDR3 covers 15 residues. V was cut by 5 bases and J by 6 bases, with 16 bases left in between. The CDR3 loop is CASSVGGRGDEKLFF. CDR3 DNA sequence: TGTGCCAGCAGTGTAGGAGGCAGGGGAGATGAAAAACTGTTTTTT.